This TCR beta chain was recorded in a study of T-cell reconstitution after alpha-beta-depleted transplantation in children. Construction of the TCRbeta library involved unique molecular identifiers. Each CDR3 protein gets one entry after TCRdb re-called the PCR reads with MiXCR. Here the sample spans 900,000 or so distinct CDR3 sequences, approximately 15% being singletons. This CDR3 spans 16 amino acids. Germline V CDR1 and CDR2: SGDLS, YYNGEE. V was shortened by 0 bases and J by 4 bases, with 14 bases between the two germline ends. Details on this clonotype: The antigen remains unidentified.

Regarding the study as a whole: Most T-cell counts and diversity one year after the transplant came from T cells that were newly produced.

The sequence derives from a male patient younger than 18 who had a stem cell transplant for acute lymphoblastic leukemia, so the T cells may come from the graft donor. Sequencing used PBMCs, mostly from graft donor cells, obtained 360 days after TCRalphabeta/CD19-depleted stem cell transplant. The chain joins TRBV9 to TRBJ2-1; D may be TRBD1 or TRBD2 (5 bases each). The CDR3 nucleotides read TGTGCCAGCAGCGTAGAGGTTGGGGGTGGTTACAATGAGCAGTTCTTC. This encodes CASSVEVGGGYNEQFF.